This T cell receptor (beta chain) was sequenced for a study of post-analysis software for immune sequencing data. Overall study context: There were relapsing-remitting, secondary progressive and progressive-relapsing multiple sclerosis among the disease courses included.

Comments on this clonotype: The antigen is undetermined.

Notes on the study in general: Patients had higher frequencies than controls of a few TRBV segments, including TRBV5-6, TRBV5-1 and TRBV20-1. Batch-mates among the samples co-clustered strongly by F measure.

Tagging with unique molecular identifiers was a feature of the TCR beta cDNA libraries. TCRdb itself ran the PCR reads through MiXCR, one entry per CDR3 protein. Here the sample spans about 540,000 distinct CDR3 sequences, 34% being singletons. The CDR3 has 18 residues. V was clipped by 5 bases and J by 4 bases; unmatched bases: 14. Germline assignment: CDR1 MGHDK and CDR2 SYGVNS. Sequencing used blood. This sequence was found in a girl between 2 and 17 years old with multiple sclerosis. The genes are TRBV25-1 and TRBJ2-3; 11 bases align to TRBD2. The CDR3 protein is CASSPTSGDKGGADTQYF. The CDR3 coding sequence is TGTGCCAGCAGTCCGACTAGCGGGGACAAAGGGGGAGCAGATACGCAGTATTTT.